This T cell receptor beta chain was captured by sequencing in a study of blood T cells in healthy people across ages. Germline assignment: CDR1 SGHRS and CDR2 YFSETQ. The CDR3 has 15 amino acids. With V trimmed by 3 bases and J by 9 bases, 12 bases remained unmatched. This clonotype was seen a few times. As yet, its antigen is unknown. General study points: Both naive CD4+ cell counts and diversity were greater in long-lived donors than in aged donors.

A sample-barcoded 5' primer and a J-beta primer mix were used in a second PCR of roughly 6 to 11 cycles. TCRdb processed the 5' RACE reads anew with MiXCR; each CDR3 protein has one entry. Of about 1.8 million distinct CDR3 sequences in the sample, less than 50% are singletons; the top ten hold less than 2.5%. Around 10 milliliters of peripheral blood were drawn from each donor. Input material: blood. The sequence derives from a woman in her 40s in good health. The chain carries TRBV5-1 and TRBJ2-1, with 7 bases aligning to TRBD2. The CDR3 DNA is TGCGCCAGCAGCTACACTGGACTAGGAACGGGTGAGCAGTTCTTC. It is translated as CASSYTGLGTGEQFF.